This TCR beta chain was identified in a study of CD8 T cells in ankylosing spondylitis. The length of the CDR3 is 13 residues. Germline CDR1 reads MDHEN; CDR2 reads SYDVKM. Unmatched junction bases numbered 7, after V lost 6 bases and J lost 6 bases. TCRdb used MiXCR to reprocess the 5' RACE reads, holding one entry per CDR3 protein. The repertoire has almost 250,000 distinct CDR3 sequences, roughly 32% of them found once; the top ten carry around 4.2%. This chain joins TRBV28 and TRBJ2-7; 8 nucleotides line up with TRBD2. This sequence was found in a male donor with ankylosing spondylitis or in good health (not recorded which). The material sequenced was blood, either unsorted or a sorted T cell fraction (not recorded which). CDR3 protein: CASRAGGVSEQYF. CDR3 coding DNA: TGTGCCAGCAGGGCGGGGGGAGTCAGCGAGCAGTACTTC.